A selection of T cell receptor beta chains follows, all from one sample in a study of beta chain features in type 1 diabetes. Only in-frame clones appear in the TCRdb table, and some are missing; sequencing was by immunoSEQ multiplex PCR. The table lists roughly 250,000 clones, around 9.6% of them singletons. Sequenced input: naive CD4+ T cells from blood. These receptors came from a woman aged 18 to 35 in good health. Each CDR3 is given with its conserved first and last residue. Each record gives: V gene, clone size, J gene, CDR3 protein. Some rows have no size entry. The others give once, few or many, or a class for an expanded clone.

TRBV27	.	TRBJ1-5	CASSSTSRQFLRPQHF
TRBV2	.	TRBJ1-5	CASSLSGRGSNQPQHF
TRBV30	few	TRBJ1-5	CAWSVSGGLRGQPQHF
TRBV30	few	TRBJ1-1	CAWSVLRGVHTEAFF
TRBV9	.	TRBJ1-3	CASSVSVGNTIYF
TRBV2	.	TRBJ2-1	CASSERDRYNEQFF
TRBV6-1	.	TRBJ2-3	CASSERGSGPSTDTQYF
TRBV4-2	.	TRBJ1-2	CASSQGQGSFYGYTF
TRBV7-2	many	TRBJ2-2	CASSLELAIGELFF
TRBV4-1	many	TRBJ2-1	CASRRLAGGPQFF
TRBV7-2	few	TRBJ2-7	CASSLVAYEQYF
TRBV5-4	.	TRBJ2-1	CASSLDGRGLVNNEQFF
TRBV7-9	.	TRBJ2-5	CASSLGTGQETQYF
TRBV7-6	few	TRBJ2-6	CASSLVAGDRGPSGANVLTF
TRBV6-1	few	TRBJ1-5	CASSVNSNQPQHF
TRBV5-1	.	TRBJ2-7	CASSLGQDASYEQYF
TRBV5-1	few	TRBJ2-5	CASSLDARSPTSETQYF
TRBV14	many	TRBJ1-6	CASSLERNSPLHF
TRBV9	.	TRBJ2-1	CASSASPGHVEQFF
TRBV5-1	.	TRBJ2-3	CASSLGQGGDTQYF
TRBV29-1	many	TRBJ2-4	CSVGLARDIQYF
TRBV15	.	TRBJ2-7	CATSRRDRYEQYF
TRBV11-2	.	TRBJ1-1	CASSLPQKAFF